These 6 T cell receptor beta chains share one sample of origin, sequenced in a study of T cells after yellow fever vaccination. TCRdb fed the 5' RACE reads into MiXCR, producing one record per CDR3 protein. There are roughly 63,000 distinct CDR3 sequences in the sample; about 7% occur only once, and about 38% lies in the top ten. Sequences were derived from CD8+ T cells sorted from PBMCs, sampled 15 days after the yellow fever booster vaccination. The receptor source for this set is a man younger than 40 who received the YFV17D yellow fever vaccine.

This clonotype has ten or more counts. This chain uses TRBV24-1 with TRBJ2-1; 12 bases fit TRBD2. Losses at the gene ends were 1 base for V and 7 bases for J; bases not matched to a gene: 1. The germline V gene encodes CDR1 KGHDR and CDR2 SFDVKD. This CDR3 is built from 15 residues. CDR3 sequence (DNA): TGTGCCACCAGTGATTTCGGGACTAGCGGGAATGAGCAGTTCTTC. As protein: CATSDFGTSGNEQFF.

A few counts support this clonotype. The chain couples TRBV7-9 to TRBJ1-5; D possibly corresponds to TRBD1 (5 bases). This CDR3 contains 15 residues. The germline V gene encodes CDR1 SEHNR and CDR2 FQNEAQ (reference sequence). Trimming shortened V by 6 bases and J by 2 bases, and 14 bases separated the two germline ends. For the CDR3, the DNA is TGTGCCAGCAGTGCTGGGGCGTTGGGCAATCAGCCCCAGCATTTT. Translating gives CASSAGALGNQPQHF. Complete variable domain (other parts from reference TRBV7-9 and TRBJ1-5): DTGVSQNPRHKITKRGQNVTFRCDPISEHNRLYWYRQTLGQGPEFLTYFQNEAQLEKSRLLSDRFSAERPKGSFSTLEIQRTEQGDSAMYLCASSAGALGNQPQHFGDGTRLSIL.

Only a few counts were recorded for this clonotype. This sequence joins TRBV28 and TRBJ2-7; no firm D call. Germline-derived CDR1 and CDR2 are MDHEN and SYDVKM. The CDR3 consists of 15 residues. Trimming took off 8 bases at V and 3 bases at J, with 20 bases between the two ends. The CDR3 here is CASAREVLGFYEQYF. DNA of the CDR3: TGTGCCAGCGCTCGTGAGGTCCTGGGGTTCTACGAGCAGTACTTC.

This clonotype was seen repeatedly, ten times or more. This chain joins TRBV29-1 and TRBJ2-2, with D uncertain. The CDR3 is made up of 11 amino acids. Germline CDR1 and CDR2: SQVTM and ANQGSEA. V was shortened by 5 bases and J by 2 bases, with 3 bases between the two germline ends. Here the CDR3 DNA reads TGCAGCGTTTATAACACCGGGGAGCTGTTTTTT. Residues: CSVYNTGELFF.

The rearrangement joins TRBV5-4 to TRBJ2-7; D is ambiguous. CDR3 size: 12 residues. Germline CDR1 SGHNT, CDR2 YYREEE (reference sequence). V was shortened by 2 bases and J by 3 bases, with 6 bases between the two germline ends. The CDR3, as DNA: TGTGCCAGCAGCTTTGGCCTCTACGAGCAGTACTTC. Its protein is CASSFGLYEQYF.

There are many counts of this clonotype. The V call is TRBV7-8, the J call TRBJ1-1; possibly TRBD1 for D (5 bases). CDR1 and CDR2 from the germline V gene are SGHVS and FQNEAQ. CDR3 size: 12 residues. V gave up 8 bases and J gave up 4 bases, with 11 bases separating them. The CDR3 region has the DNA TGTGCCAGCTCTGGGGGGGGCACTGAAGCTTTCTTT. This gives the protein CASSGGGTEAFF.